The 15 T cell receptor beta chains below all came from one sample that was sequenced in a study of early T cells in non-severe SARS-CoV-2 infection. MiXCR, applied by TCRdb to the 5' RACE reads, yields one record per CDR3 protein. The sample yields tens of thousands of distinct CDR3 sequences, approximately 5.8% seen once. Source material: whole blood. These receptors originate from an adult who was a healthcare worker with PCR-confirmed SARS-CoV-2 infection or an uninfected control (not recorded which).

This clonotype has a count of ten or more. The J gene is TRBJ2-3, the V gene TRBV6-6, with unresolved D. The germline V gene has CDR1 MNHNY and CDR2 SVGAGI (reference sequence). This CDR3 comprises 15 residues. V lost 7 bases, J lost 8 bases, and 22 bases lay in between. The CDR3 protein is CASTTANPPWGTQYF. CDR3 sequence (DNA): TGTGCCAGCACCACAGCGAACCCACCGTGGGGTACGCAGTATTTT.

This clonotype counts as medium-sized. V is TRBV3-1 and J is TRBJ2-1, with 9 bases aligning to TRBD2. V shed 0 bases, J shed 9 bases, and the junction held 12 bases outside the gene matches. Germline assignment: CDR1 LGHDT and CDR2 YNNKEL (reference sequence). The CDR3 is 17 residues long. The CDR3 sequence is CASSQDGRSGRNGEQFF. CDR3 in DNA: TGTGCCAGCAGCCAAGATGGGAGGAGCGGGAGGAATGGTGAGCAGTTCTTC.

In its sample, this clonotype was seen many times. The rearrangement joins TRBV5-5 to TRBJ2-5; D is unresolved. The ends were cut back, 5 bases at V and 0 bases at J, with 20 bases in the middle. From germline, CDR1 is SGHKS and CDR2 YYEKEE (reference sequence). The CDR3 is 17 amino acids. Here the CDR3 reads CASSYDEQSQHQETQYF. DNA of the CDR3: TGTGCCAGCAGTTACGACGAACAGAGCCAACACCAAGAGACCCAGTACTTC.

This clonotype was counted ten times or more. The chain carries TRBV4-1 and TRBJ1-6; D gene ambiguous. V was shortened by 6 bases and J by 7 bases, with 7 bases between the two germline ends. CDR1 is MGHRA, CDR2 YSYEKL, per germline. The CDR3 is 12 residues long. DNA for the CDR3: TGCGCCAGCAGTCTCGGCAATTCACCCCTCCACTTT. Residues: CASSLGNSPLHF.

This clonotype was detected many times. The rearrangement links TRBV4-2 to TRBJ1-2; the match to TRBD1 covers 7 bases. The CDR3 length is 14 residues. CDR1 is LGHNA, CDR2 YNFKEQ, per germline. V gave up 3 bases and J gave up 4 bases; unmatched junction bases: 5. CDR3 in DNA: TGTGCCAGCAGCCAGGAAGGGGGCTCCTATGGCTACACCTTC. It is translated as CASSQEGGSYGYTF.

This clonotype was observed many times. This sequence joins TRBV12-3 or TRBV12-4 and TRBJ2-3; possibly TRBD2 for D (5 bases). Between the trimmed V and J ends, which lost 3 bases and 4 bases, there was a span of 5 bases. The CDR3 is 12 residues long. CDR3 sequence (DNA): TGTGCCAGCAGTTTTAGCGCAGATACGCAGTATTTT. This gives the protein CASSFSADTQYF.

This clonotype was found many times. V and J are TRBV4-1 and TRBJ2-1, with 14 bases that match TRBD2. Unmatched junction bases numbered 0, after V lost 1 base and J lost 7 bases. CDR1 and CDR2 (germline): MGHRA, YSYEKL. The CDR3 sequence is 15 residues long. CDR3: CASSQGTSGRNEQFF. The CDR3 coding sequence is TGCGCCAGCAGCCAAGGGACTAGCGGGAGGAATGAGCAGTTCTTC.

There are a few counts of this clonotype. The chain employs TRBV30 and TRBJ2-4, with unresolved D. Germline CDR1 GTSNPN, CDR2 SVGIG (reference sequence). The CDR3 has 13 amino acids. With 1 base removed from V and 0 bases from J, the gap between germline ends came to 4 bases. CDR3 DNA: TGTGCCTGGAGTGGGACAGCCAAAAACATTCAGTACTTC. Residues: CAWSGTAKNIQYF.

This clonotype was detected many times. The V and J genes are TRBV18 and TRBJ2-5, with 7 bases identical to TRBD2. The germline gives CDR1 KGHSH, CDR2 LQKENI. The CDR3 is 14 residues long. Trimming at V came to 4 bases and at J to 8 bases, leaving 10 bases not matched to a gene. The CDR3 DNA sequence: TGTGCCAGCTCACTGAGCGGGGAACGGCAAACCCAGTACTTC. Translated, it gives CASSLSGERQTQYF. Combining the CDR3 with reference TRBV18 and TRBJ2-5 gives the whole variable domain NAGVMQNPRHLVRRRGQEARLRCSPMKGHSHVYWYRQLPEEGLKFMVYLQKENIIDESGMPKERFSAEFPKEGPSILRIQQVVRGDSAAYFCASSLSGERQTQYFGPGTRLLVL.

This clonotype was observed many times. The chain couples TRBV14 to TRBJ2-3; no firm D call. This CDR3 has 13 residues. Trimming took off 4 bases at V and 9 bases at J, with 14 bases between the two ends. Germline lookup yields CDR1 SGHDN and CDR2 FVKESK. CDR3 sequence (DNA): TGTGCCAGCAGCCCAACGTGGACGACAACGCAGTATTTT. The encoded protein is CASSPTWTTTQYF.

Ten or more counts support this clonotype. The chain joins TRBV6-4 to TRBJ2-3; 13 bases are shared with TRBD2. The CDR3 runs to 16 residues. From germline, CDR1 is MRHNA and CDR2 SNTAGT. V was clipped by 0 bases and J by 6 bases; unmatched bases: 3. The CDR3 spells CASSDSTSGGADTQYF. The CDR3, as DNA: TGTGCCAGCAGTGACTCTACTAGCGGGGGGGCCGATACGCAGTATTTT.

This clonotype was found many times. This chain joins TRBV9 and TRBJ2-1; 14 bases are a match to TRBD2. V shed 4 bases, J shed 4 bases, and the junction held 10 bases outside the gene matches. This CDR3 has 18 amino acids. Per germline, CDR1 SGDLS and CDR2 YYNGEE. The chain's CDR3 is CASSFQGTSGSIYNEQFF. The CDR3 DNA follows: TGTGCCAGCAGCTTCCAGGGGACTAGCGGGAGTATTTACAATGAGCAGTTCTTC.

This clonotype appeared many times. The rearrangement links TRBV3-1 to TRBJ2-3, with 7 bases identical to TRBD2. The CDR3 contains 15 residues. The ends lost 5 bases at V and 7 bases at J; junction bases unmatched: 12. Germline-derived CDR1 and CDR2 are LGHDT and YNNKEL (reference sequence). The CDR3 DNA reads TGTGCCAGCAGCTACCGGGACGGGGGGAGTCATACGCAGTATTTT. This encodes CASSYRDGGSHTQYF.

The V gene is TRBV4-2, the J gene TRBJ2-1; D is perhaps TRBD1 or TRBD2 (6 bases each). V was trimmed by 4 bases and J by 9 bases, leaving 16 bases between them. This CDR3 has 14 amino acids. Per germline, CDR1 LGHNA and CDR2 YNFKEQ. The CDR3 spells CASSLGGGGREQFF. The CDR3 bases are TGTGCCAGCAGCCTCGGAGGGGGAGGCCGTGAGCAGTTCTTC.

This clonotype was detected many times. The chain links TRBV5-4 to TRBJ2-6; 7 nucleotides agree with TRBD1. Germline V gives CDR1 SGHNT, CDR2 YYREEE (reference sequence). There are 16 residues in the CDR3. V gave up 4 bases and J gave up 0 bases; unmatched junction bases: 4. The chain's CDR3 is CASSRDSSSGANVLTF. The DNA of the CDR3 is TGTGCCAGCAGCCGGGACAGCTCCTCTGGGGCCAACGTCCTGACTTTC.